This TCR beta chain emerged from a study of T-cell reconstitution after alpha-beta-depleted transplantation in children (dated by TCRdb to the mid-2010s). About the study as a whole: Using TCR repertoire profiling, the study quantitatively followed how T-cell immune reconstitution unfolded in children after TCRalphabeta/CD19-depleted allogeneic hematopoietic cell transplantation.

Based on the germline V gene (reference sequence), the CDR1 and CDR2 sequences are DFQATT and SNEGSKA. The germline ends are 12 bases apart after V is trimmed by 0 bases and J by 0 bases. CDR3 length: 16 amino acids, cysteine to phenylalanine. Only the CDR3 part of the read is kept: 48 bases, read in frame from the first base. Libraries were prepared through PCR. Sequenced using an Illumina HiSeq 2500. TCR library preparation used molecular barcoding, with unique molecular identifiers applied to normalize quantification of the TCRbeta repertoire. Clones were called with MiXCR by TCRdb after fastp trimmed the public reads at Q25, and only in-frame beta chains were retained. Rows are combined by CDR3 protein, so each entry shows the most common genes and DNA. This sample comprises roughly 180,000 distinct CDR3 sequences, roughly 15% of them detected only once. Under 15% of the sample is taken by the ten largest.

This clonotype has a count of ten or more. Its antigen is currently not known. The input lacks base qualities; no much larger clone sits a single base away. The receptor comes from a human donor who donated a stem cell graft to a child with acute lymphoblastic leukemia. The rearranged segments are TRBV20-1 and TRBJ2-4; no D gene is confidently identified. The sequencing here drew on PBMCs from the stem cell graft donor, taken from the stem cell graft. The CDR3: CSARDGSTLAKNIQYF. The bases read TGCAGTGCTAGAGATGGGTCTACTCTAGCCAAAAACATTCAGTACTTC.